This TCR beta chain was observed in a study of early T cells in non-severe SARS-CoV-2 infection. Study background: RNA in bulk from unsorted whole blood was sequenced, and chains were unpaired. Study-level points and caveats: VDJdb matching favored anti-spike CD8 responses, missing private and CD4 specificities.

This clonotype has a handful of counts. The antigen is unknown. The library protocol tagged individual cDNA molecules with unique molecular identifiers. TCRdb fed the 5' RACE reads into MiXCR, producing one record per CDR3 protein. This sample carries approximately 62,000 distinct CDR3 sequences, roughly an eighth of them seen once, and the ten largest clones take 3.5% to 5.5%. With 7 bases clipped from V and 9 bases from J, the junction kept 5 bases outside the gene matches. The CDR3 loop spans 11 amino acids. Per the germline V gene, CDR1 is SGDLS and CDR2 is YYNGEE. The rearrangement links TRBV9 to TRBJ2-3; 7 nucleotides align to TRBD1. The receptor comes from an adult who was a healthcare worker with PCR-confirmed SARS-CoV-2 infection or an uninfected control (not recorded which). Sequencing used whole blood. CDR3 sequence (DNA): TGTGCCAGCGGAGACAGGGAAACGCAGTATTTT. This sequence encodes CASGDRETQYF.